What follows describes a single T cell receptor (beta chain). The antigen this receptor binds is unknown. One base away there is no much larger clone; base qualities are not given. The immunoSEQ Assay, a bias-controlled multiplex PCR, was used to amplify TCRbeta CDR3 regions from genomic DNA. The published analysis was carried out like this. The number of nucleated cells in each sample was estimated from the amplification of reference gene primers within the assay. To quantify the absolute abundance of each unique TCRbeta CDR3 rearrangement, sequence reads were collapsed and filtered. For each sample, productive Simpson clonality was calculated as the square root of Simpson's diversity index across productive rearrangements. TCRdb retrieved this table from immuneACCESS and kept in-frame rearrangements only. Not all clones are present; in checked studies, unresolved V genes account for under half, and no reason is known for the remainder. The V and J calls and the clone size are those of that table, but D and trimming were determined from the DNA. For this sample there are some 58,000 clones; around 86% appear just once. The top ten hold roughly 1.2% of the sample.

This entry is derived from a study of blood T cell repertoires in COVID-19 (dated by TCRdb to the early 2020s). With regard to the full study: Samples from collaborators originated in the United States, Italy and Spain and spanned both the acute and convalescent phases of COVID-19. The prospective study material was composed of cDNA or gDNA derived from T cells, B-cell-depleted T cells, or PBMCs. The dataset comprised deeply sampled blood TCRbeta repertoires from subjects exposed to, actively infected with, or recovered from COVID-19. The repertoires were released in a freely available public database meant as a resource for research on the immune response to SARS-CoV-2. Samples were obtained from the ongoing ImmuneRACE study (first 160 participants) and from over 1,000 subjects provided by 6 global collaborators. The sample metadata nearly always contained a de-identified subject ID, COVID-19 status, age in years and sex. Where HLA class I and class II types were available, the types were taken from metadata supplied by the sample provider, not from assay-based typing.

Broader findings and caveats from the paper: The quantity of clinical and demographic metadata differed by source and by participant and was supplied without curation.

Each collaborating institution followed its own protocols to collect whole blood in K2EDTA tubes. For TCRbeta analysis, collaborator samples were shipped as frozen whole blood, as isolated PBMCs, or as DNA extracted from either sample type. Counted from cysteine to phenylalanine, this CDR3 has 13 amino acids. Only the CDR3 DNA is retained, 39 bases long and in frame from the first base. Trimming takes 3 bases from V and 4 bases from J, and the germline ends sit 9 bases apart. Input material: peripheral blood. The receptor was isolated from a man aged 40-55 years with acute or convalescent COVID-19. This chain is built from TRBV12-3 or TRBV12-4 and TRBJ2-5; the D gene is perhaps TRBD1, from 5 matching bases. Read as DNA, the sequence is TGTGCCAGCAGTTTTAGGGGTCGAGAGACCCAGTACTTC. It specifies CASSFRGRETQYF.